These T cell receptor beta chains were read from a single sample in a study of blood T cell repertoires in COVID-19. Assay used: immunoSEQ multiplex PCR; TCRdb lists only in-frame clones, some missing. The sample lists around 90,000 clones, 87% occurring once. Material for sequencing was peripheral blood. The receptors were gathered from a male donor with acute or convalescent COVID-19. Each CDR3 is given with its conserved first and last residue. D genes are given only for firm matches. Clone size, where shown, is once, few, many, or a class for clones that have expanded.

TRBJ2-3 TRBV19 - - TGTGCCAGTAGTACACTCGGCAGGGCGACAGATACGCAGTATTTT CASSTLGRATDTQYF
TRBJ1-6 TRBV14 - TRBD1 TGTGCCAGCAGCCGGGACAGGACCGGGTCACCCCTCCACTTT CASSRDRTGSPLHF
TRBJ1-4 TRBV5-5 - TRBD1 TGTGCCAGCAGCTTTGACAGGGGCATAGGTGAAAAACTGTTTTTT CASSFDRGIGEKLFF
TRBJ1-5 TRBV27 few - TGTGCCAGCAGTTTATCCACATATAGCAATCAGCCCCAGCATTTT CASSLSTYSNQPQHF
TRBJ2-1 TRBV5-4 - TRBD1 TGTGCCAGCAGCACAAGACAGGGGGTCCTCTCCTACAATGAGCAGTTCTTC CASSTRQGVLSYNEQFF
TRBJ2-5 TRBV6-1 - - TGTGCCAGCAGTGATCCCGGAGGTAAAGAGACCCAGTACTTC CASSDPGGKETQYF
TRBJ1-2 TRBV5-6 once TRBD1 TGTGCCAGCAGCTCGAAGGCGGGACAGCCGAACTATGGCTACACCTTC CASSSKAGQPNYGYTF
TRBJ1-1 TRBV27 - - TGTGCCAGCACGGGGGGGAACACTGAAGCTTTCTTT CASTGGNTEAFF
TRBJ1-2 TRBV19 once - TGTGCCAGCGGGGCGGGAGGGAACTATGGCTACACCTTC CASGAGGNYGYTF
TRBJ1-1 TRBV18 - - TGTGCCAGCTCTCTAGGTACTGAAGCTTTCTTT CASSLGTEAFF
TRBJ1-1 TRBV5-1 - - TGCGCCAGCAGCTTGAGGGGTGCGAACACTGAAGCTTTCTTT CASSLRGANTEAFF
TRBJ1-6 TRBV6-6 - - TGTGCCAGCAGTTACGCTACGGGGGTCTCACCCCTCCACTTT CASSYATGVSPLHF
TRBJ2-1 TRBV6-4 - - TGTGCCAGCAGTGACTCTAATAGGGGAGGTCGGAATGAGCAGTTCTTC CASSDSNRGGRNEQFF
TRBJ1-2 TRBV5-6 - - TGTGCCAGCAGCTTCCTGACAGGTTTGGGTGGCTACACCTTC CASSFLTGLGGYTF
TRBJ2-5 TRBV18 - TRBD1 TGTGCCAGCTCACCAGGGACAGGGGGCGTCTCGGAGACCCAGTACTTC CASSPGTGGVSETQYF
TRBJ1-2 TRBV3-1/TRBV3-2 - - TGTGCCAGCAGCCCCCAGGCAACGGACTATGGCTACACCTTC CASSPQATDYGYTF
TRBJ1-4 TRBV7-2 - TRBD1 TGTGCCAGCAGCTTGGGACAGGCGAATGAAAAACTGTTTTTT CASSLGQANEKLFF